The present T cell receptor (beta chain) was sequenced within a study of graft-versus-host responses after intestinal transplantation. Comment on this clone: Its antigen is not known.

This table comes from immunoSEQ multiplex PCR, and its TCRdb copy is limited to in-frame clones, with some not included. The data show some 93,000 clones, 75% to 95% seen once. J gave up 3 bases and V 9 bases, and 7 bases lay outside the gene matches. The germline V gene has CDR1 MNHEY and CDR2 SVGAGI. This CDR3 comprises 13 residues. This specimen was unstimulated CD8+ T cells sorted from spleen or lymph node cells, taken before intestinal transplant. This chain connects TRBV6-5 to TRBJ2-7, with 8 bases identical to TRBD2. The receptor comes from a human donor who received an intestinal transplant. The CDR3 region is CASSWRGDYEQYF. In nucleotides, the CDR3 is TGTGCCAGTAGCTGGCGGGGGGACTACGAGCAGTACTTC.